This passage covers 25 T cell receptor beta chains from one sample sequenced in a study of shared T cell receptors in the human thymus (dated by TCRdb to about 2021). Library method: the immunoSEQ multiplex PCR assay. What TCRdb holds here is the immuneACCESS table cut down to in-frame rearrangements. Part of the clones is not present; checked against another copy, under half of the missing clones reflect an unresolved V gene, and the others are unexplained. Counted in this sample were about 380,000 clones; approximately 95% of them appeared once. Approximately 0.018% of the sample is in the top ten clones. The sequenced sample consisted of thymocytes. These receptors were obtained from a human donor.

This chain joins TRBV19 and TRBJ2-1; TRBD1 matches at 7 bases. This CDR3 has 13 amino acids. Germline V gene data show CDR1 as LNHDA and CDR2 as SQIVND (reference sequence). Trimming removed 6 bases from V and 7 bases from J; junction bases left unmatched: 6. Written as DNA, the CDR3 is TGTGCCAGTAGGAAACAGGGGACAAATGAGCAGTTCTTC. It encodes CASRKQGTNEQFF.

The J gene is TRBJ2-5, the V gene TRBV7-6; 7 positions match TRBD1. This CDR3 has 14 residues. Unmatched junction bases numbered 6, after V lost 5 bases and J lost 3 bases. Germline CDR1 is SGHVS and CDR2 is FNYEAQ. CDR3 region: CASSPTTGEETQYF. CDR3 in DNA: TGTGCCAGCAGCCCTACCACAGGGGAAGAGACCCAGTACTTC.

The chain links TRBV28 to TRBJ1-5; no firm D call. The germline V gene encodes CDR1 MDHEN and CDR2 SYDVKM. This CDR3 has 15 amino acids. The ends were cut back, 3 bases at V and 0 bases at J, with 9 bases in the middle. CDR3 sequence (DNA): TGTGCCAGCAGTTTCGAAGCTTATAGCAATCAGCCCCAGCATTTT. Its protein product is CASSFEAYSNQPQHF.

This chain links TRBV27 with TRBJ2-1; D uncertain. The CDR3 is 17 amino acids. V was clipped by 6 bases and J by 1 base, with 19 bases between them. Germline CDR1 is MNHEY and CDR2 is SMNVEV (reference sequence). CDR3 nucleotide sequence: TGTGCCAGCAGAAATCCCCACGAGGTTAAGTCCTACAATGAGCAGTTCTTC. This codes for CASRNPHEVKSYNEQFF.

This CDR3 is CASRPLAAPFRVGPYEQYF. In DNA form, the CDR3 reads TGTGCCAGCAGGCCTCTAGCAGCCCCTTTTCGCGTCGGTCCCTACGAGCAGTACTTC. The gene calls are TRBV27 and TRBJ2-7; tentatively, D is TRBD2 (5 bases). V lost 6 bases, J lost 2 bases, and 29 bases lay in between. Germline lookup yields CDR1 MNHEY and CDR2 SMNVEV (reference sequence). The CDR3 has 19 residues.

The CDR3 spells CASSQVPGRTGWGWGYGYTF. DNA of the CDR3: TGTGCCAGCAGCCAAGTCCCAGGACGGACAGGGTGGGGATGGGGATATGGCTACACCTTC. V is TRBV4-2 and J is TRBJ1-2; 8 nucleotides line up with TRBD1. The length of the CDR3 is 20 residues. J gave up 5 bases and V 1 base, and 21 bases lay outside the gene matches. CDR1 and CDR2 (germline): LGHNA, YNFKEQ.

The rearrangement links TRBV5-4 to TRBJ1-3; TRBD1 might be the D (5 bases). Germline CDR1 SGHNT, CDR2 YYREEE (reference sequence). This CDR3 contains 16 residues. Between the trimmed V and J ends, which lost 4 bases and 0 bases, there was a span of 14 bases. CDR3: CASSQGIDSSGNTIYF. CDR3 sequence (DNA): TGTGCCAGCAGCCAGGGAATAGACAGCTCTGGAAACACCATATATTTT.

V and J are TRBV5-6 and TRBJ2-7, with TRBD2 matching over 9 bases. Looked up from germline, CDR1 is SGHDT and CDR2 is YYEEEE. Trimming took 4 bases from V and 0 from J; bases not matched to a gene: 8. The CDR3 has 16 residues. The CDR3: CASSPPTSGSSYEQYF. CDR3 nucleotide sequence: TGTGCCAGCAGCCCCCCGACTAGCGGTAGCTCCTACGAGCAGTACTTC.

The J gene is TRBJ1-2, the V gene TRBV6-4, with a tentative D call TRBD1 (5 bases). Trimming left V 7 bases short and J 2 bases short, with 11 bases between. The V gene's germline CDR1 is MRHNA and CDR2 SNTAGT. CDR3 length equals 13 residues. CDR3 in DNA: TGTGCCAGCACTGGGACCCCCAACTATGGCTACACCTTC. Amino acids: CASTGTPNYGYTF.

The genes are TRBV28 and TRBJ2-1; D not certain. V was trimmed by 3 bases and J by 4 bases, leaving 13 bases between them. Germline V gives CDR1 MDHEN, CDR2 SYDVKM. The CDR3 loop spans 15 amino acids. The CDR3 loop is CASSFFSRRYNEQFF. CDR3 bases: TGTGCCAGCAGTTTTTTTTCTCGGCGATACAATGAGCAGTTCTTC.

The rearrangement links TRBV5-1 to TRBJ2-7; 11 bases agree with TRBD2. Per the germline V gene, CDR1 is SGHRS and CDR2 is YFSETQ. The CDR3 is made up of 15 amino acids. With V trimmed by 4 bases and J by 3 bases, 6 bases remained unmatched. DNA for the CDR3: TGCGCCAGCAGCCCTAGCGGGAGGAGTGGCTACGAGCAGTACTTC. Translation: CASSPSGRSGYEQYF.

The V and J genes are TRBV20-1 and TRBJ2-7; tentatively, D is TRBD1 (5 bases). The germline CDR1 and CDR2 sequences are DFQATT and SNEGSKA (reference sequence). V dropped 4 bases and J dropped 2 bases, with 6 bases sitting between them. The CDR3 totals 11 residues. CDR3 in amino acids: CSAKGTYEQYF. The CDR3 DNA reads TGCAGTGCTAAGGGGACCTACGAGCAGTACTTC.

The CDR3 sequence: CASSRGTGELFF. The DNA for the CDR3 is TGTGCCAGCAGCCGGGGCACCGGGGAGCTGTTTTTT. This sequence joins TRBV7-7 and TRBJ2-2; D possibly corresponds to TRBD2 (5 bases). V was clipped by 5 bases and J by 4 bases, with 5 bases between them. Looked up from germline, CDR1 is SSHAT and CDR2 is FNYEAQ (reference sequence). This CDR3 region has 12 residues.

This chain joins TRBV7-9 and TRBJ1-6; D call uncertain. The germline CDR1 and CDR2 sequences are SEHNR and FQNEAQ (reference sequence). The V end was cut by 6 bases, the J end by 5 bases, with 14 bases between. The length of the CDR3 is 15 residues. CDR3 DNA: TGTGCCAGCAGAAACGGACGGGAACATAATTCACCCCTCCACTTT. It translates to CASRNGREHNSPLHF.

This sequence joins TRBV19 and TRBJ2-5; tentative D call: TRBD1 (5 bases). The V end was cut by 7 bases, the J end by 1 base, with 16 bases between. Per the germline V gene, CDR1 is LNHDA and CDR2 is SQIVND (reference sequence). The CDR3 runs 15 residues. The CDR3 loop is CASNRRGPFQETQYF. The CDR3 DNA reads as TGTGCCAGTAACAGGCGAGGCCCATTCCAAGAGACCCAGTACTTC.

This sequence joins TRBV10-3 and TRBJ1-4; no reliable D call. Germline values: CDR1 ENHRY, CDR2 SYGVKD. The V end was cut by 10 bases, the J end by 4 bases, with 16 bases between. The CDR3 covers 14 residues. The DNA for the CDR3 is TGTGCCACCCAGAGAGGCCTGGATAATGAAAAACTGTTTTTT. This codes for CATQRGLDNEKLFF.

V is TRBV2 and J is TRBJ2-3; TRBD1 matches at 7 bases. Germline lookup yields CDR1 SNHLY and CDR2 FYNNEI. Losses at the gene ends were 9 bases for V and 1 base for J; bases not matched to a gene: 10. The CDR3 consists of 15 residues. The CDR3 DNA reads TGTGCCAGTAGGGGACAGCGATTGGGCACAGATACGCAGTATTTT. Protein product: CASRGQRLGTDTQYF.

A single count supports this clone. The gene calls are TRBV6-1 and TRBJ2-1, with TRBD1 matching over 10 bases. J gave up 5 bases and V 0 bases, and 7 bases lay outside the gene matches. The CDR3 loop spans 17 amino acids. The germline V gene has CDR1 MNHNS and CDR2 SASEGT. CDR3 residues: CASSEASGTGAHNEQFF. The CDR3 DNA reads as TGTGCCAGCAGTGAAGCCTCGGGGACAGGGGCTCACAATGAGCAGTTCTTC.

There are a few counts of this clone. The V and J genes are TRBV27 and TRBJ2-1, with D perhaps matching TRBD2 (6 bases). Trimming took 5 bases from V and 4 from J, leaving 9 bases between them. This CDR3 region has 13 residues. Germline V gene lookup returns CDR1 MNHEY and CDR2 SMNVEV (reference sequence). The CDR3 DNA sequence: TGTGCCAGCAGTCCGGGACTTTACAATGAGCAGTTCTTC. This translates into CASSPGLYNEQFF.

The chain links TRBV4-2 to TRBJ2-7; the match to TRBD2 covers 8 bases. The trim removed 1 base at V and 7 bases at J, leaving 15 bases unmatched. Germline V CDR1 and CDR2: LGHNA, YNFKEQ. CDR3 length: 17 amino acids. The DNA for the CDR3 is TGTGCCAGCAGCCAAGCCCCATCTGGGGCGGGAGGACTTGAGCAGTACTTC. Encoded protein: CASSQAPSGAGGLEQYF.

The genes are TRBV19 and TRBJ2-7; 9 bases fit TRBD2. The CDR3 sequence is 15 residues long. Germline CDR1 LNHDA, CDR2 SQIVND (reference sequence). Trimming at V came to 10 bases and at J to 3 bases, leaving 13 bases not matched to a gene. CDR3 DNA: TGTGCCACCACCCCTAGAGCGGGAGGTCTCTACGAGCAGTACTTC. As protein: CATTPRAGGLYEQYF.

This chain links TRBV12-5 with TRBJ1-1; possibly TRBD1 for D (5 bases). CDR1 is LGHNT, CDR2 FRNRAP, per germline. CDR3 length: 14 amino acids. The V end was cut by 4 bases, the J end by 6 bases, with 15 bases between. The CDR3 DNA is TGTGCTAGTGGTTCCCCAGGGTTGACGGCTGAAGCTTTCTTT. It encodes CASGSPGLTAEAFF. The full variable domain, its missing parts supplied by reference TRBV12-5 and TRBJ1-1, is DARVTQTPRHKVTEMGQEVTMRCQPILGHNTVFWYRQTMMQGLELLAYFRNRAPLDDSGMPKDRFSAEMPDATLATLKIQPSEPRDSAVYFCASGSPGLTAEAFFGQGTRLTVV.

This clone was seen once. This chain links TRBV2 with TRBJ2-1, with 8 bases fitting TRBD2. The V gene end was trimmed by 3 bases and the J gene end by 7 bases; junction bases not matched to a gene: 11. Germline CDR1 is SNHLY and CDR2 is FYNNEI. This CDR3 has 16 residues. CDR3 sequence reads: CASSDSLQREKNEQFF. The CDR3 region has the DNA TGTGCCAGCAGTGACTCGCTCCAGCGGGAGAAAAATGAGCAGTTCTTC.

V gene TRBV30 combines with J gene TRBJ2-3; 10 bases are a match to TRBD2. This CDR3 has 17 amino acids. Unmatched junction bases numbered 8, after V lost 0 bases and J lost 2 bases. CDR1 and CDR2 from the germline V gene are GTSNPN and SVGIG (reference sequence). The CDR3 sequence is CAWSVKLAGLNTDTQYF. CDR3 nucleotide sequence: TGTGCCTGGAGTGTAAAACTAGCGGGACTTAACACAGATACGCAGTATTTT.

The chain combines TRBV5-1 with TRBJ1-2, with 9 bases identical to TRBD1. The CDR3 length is 16 residues. The V segment lost 0 bases and the J segment 2 bases; nucleotides outside the gene matches: 5. Germline CDR1 SGHRS, CDR2 YFSETQ. The chain's CDR3 is CASSLVDRGRNYGYTF. Written as DNA, the CDR3 is TGCGCCAGCAGCTTGGTCGACAGGGGGAGGAACTATGGCTACACCTTC.